This passage covers 26 T cell receptor beta chains from one sample sequenced in a study of T cell changes during pregnancy in multiple sclerosis. Generated by immunoSEQ multiplex PCR, the TCRdb table keeps only in-frame clones and is missing some. The table lists around 40,000 clones, around 92% of them singletons. Specimen: CD4+ T cells from peripheral blood mononuclear cells, collected in the second trimester of pregnancy. These receptors originate from a female donor in good health, enrolled as a control in a pregnancy study.

This clone appeared once. V usage is TRBV7-9 and J usage is TRBJ2-5, with D hard to call. The CDR3 length is 12 residues. Germline CDR1 reads SEHNR; CDR2 reads FQNEAQ (reference sequence). Trimming removed 4 bases at V and 7 bases at J, with 10 bases between. The CDR3: CASSSFEWTQYF. DNA of the CDR3: TGTGCCAGCAGCTCATTCGAGTGGACCCAGTACTTC.

The CDR3 sequence: CAWSTQVLANYGYTF. The CDR3 DNA sequence: TGTGCCTGGAGTACCCAGGTCTTAGCTAACTATGGCTACACCTTC. The chain has TRBV30 and TRBJ1-2, with unresolved D. CDR1 GTSNPN and CDR2 SVGIG come from the germline V gene (reference sequence). V lost 2 bases and J lost 0, with 13 bases in between. CDR3 length: 15 amino acids.

The V and J genes are TRBV4-2 and TRBJ1-1; maybe TRBD1 (5 bases). CDR1 LGHNA and CDR2 YNFKEQ come from the germline V gene. CDR3 length equals 14 residues. The germline V and J ends were trimmed by 4 bases and 3 bases, with 12 bases remaining between them. The CDR3 DNA is TGTGCCAGCAGCCGCAAAGCGGGGGACACTGAAGCTTTCTTT. Translation: CASSRKAGDTEAFF.

The chain couples TRBV18 to TRBJ2-5, with TRBD1 matching 10 bases. The CDR3 has 14 amino acids. The ends lost 6 bases at V and 5 bases at J; junction bases unmatched: 6. CDR1 KGHSH and CDR2 LQKENI come from the germline V gene. The CDR3 loop reads CASSTRDRGETQYF. DNA of the CDR3: TGTGCCAGCTCGACCCGGGACAGGGGTGAGACCCAGTACTTC.

This chain uses TRBV7-3 with TRBJ2-2; 11 nucleotides match TRBD1. The CDR3 is 17 amino acids. CDR1 is SGHTA and CDR2 is FQGTGA in the germline V gene. Trimming took 5 bases from V and 3 from J; bases not matched to a gene: 8. CDR3 amino acids: CASSLHGTGGYTGELFF. CDR3 DNA: TGTGCCAGCAGCCTACACGGGACAGGGGGTTACACCGGGGAGCTGTTTTTT. The whole variable domain, filled in from reference TRBV7-3 and TRBJ2-2, reads GAGVSQTPSNKVTEKGKYVELRCDPISGHTALYWYRQSLGQGPEFLIYFQGTGAADDSGLPNDRFFAVRPEGSVSTLKIQRTERGDSAVYLCASSLHGTGGYTGELFFGEGSRLTVL.

The rearrangement links TRBV5-6 to TRBJ2-7; 10 bases are a match to TRBD2. Germline V gene data show CDR1 as SGHDT and CDR2 as YYEEEE. Trimming at V came to 4 bases and at J to 3 bases, leaving 4 bases not matched to a gene. The CDR3 consists of 14 residues. The DNA of the CDR3 is TGTGCCAGCAGCCCCGGACTAGCGGTCTACGAGCAGTACTTC. Translating gives CASSPGLAVYEQYF.

CDR3 residues: CASSAGIQETQYF. CDR3 in DNA: TGTGCCAGCAGCGCAGGGATCCAAGAGACCCAGTACTTC. The chain uses TRBV11-1 and TRBJ2-5, with D possibly TRBD1 on 5 matching bases. Trimming took 5 bases from V and 1 from J, leaving 8 bases between them. This CDR3 is 13 amino acids long. Germline CDR1 and CDR2: SGHAT and FQDESV (reference sequence).

The rearrangement uses TRBV18 and TRBJ2-3; the match to TRBD2 covers 8 bases. Trimming at V came to 1 base and at J to 2 bases, leaving 8 bases not matched to a gene. Per the germline V gene, CDR1 is KGHSH and CDR2 is LQKENI. This CDR3 is built from 17 residues. The CDR3 nucleotides are TGTGCCAGCTCACCACTCCCCAGCGGGGGCATCACAGATACGCAGTATTTT. Translation gives CASSPLPSGGITDTQYF.

This clone was recorded only once. This rearrangement joins TRBV9 to TRBJ1-5; D call uncertain. Trimming pared 0 bases from V and 5 bases from J, leaving 12 bases between. CDR3 length: 15 residues. Germline CDR1 SGDLS, CDR2 YYNGEE. CDR3 sequence: CASSVDPLLDQPQHF. CDR3 DNA sequence: TGTGCCAGCAGCGTAGATCCCCTATTGGATCAGCCCCAGCATTTT. Complete variable domain (other parts from reference TRBV9 and TRBJ1-5): DSGVTQTPKHLITATGQRVTLRCSPRSGDLSVYWYQQSLDQGLQFLIQYYNGEERAKGNILERFSAQQFPDLHSELNLSSLELGDSALYFCASSVDPLLDQPQHFGDGTRLSIL.

The V and J genes are TRBV5-1 and TRBJ2-2, with 11 bases aligning to TRBD2. The length of the CDR3 is 15 residues. V lost 0 bases, J lost 6 bases, and 1 base stayed unmatched. Germline CDR1 reads SGHRS; CDR2 reads YFSETQ. CDR3 amino acids: CASSLVAGGPGELFF. In nucleotides, the CDR3 is TGCGCCAGCAGCTTGGTAGCGGGAGGGCCCGGGGAGCTGTTTTTT.

The V call is TRBV5-5, the J call TRBJ2-1, with 7 bases identical to TRBD1. V lost 2 bases to trimming and J lost 7 bases; unmatched junction nucleotides: 6. Germline CDR1 SGHKS, CDR2 YYEKEE (reference sequence). The CDR3 has 14 residues. The CDR3 protein is CASSLGTVINEQFF. The CDR3, as DNA: TGTGCCAGCAGCTTAGGGACAGTGATTAATGAGCAGTTCTTC.

This clone has only one observation. V is TRBV7-9 and J is TRBJ2-3; 8 bases are a match to TRBD1. Germline trimming cut 3 bases from V and 3 bases from J; bases unmatched to any gene: 8. Germline V gene sequence: CDR1 SEHNR, CDR2 FQNEAQ (reference sequence). CDR3 length equals 16 residues. The CDR3 reads CASSFGETGGTDTQYF. The CDR3 DNA is TGTGCCAGCAGCTTCGGAGAAACAGGGGGTACAGATACGCAGTATTTT.

This clone was picked up one time. This sequence joins TRBV7-3 and TRBJ2-1, with D possibly TRBD2 on 5 matching bases. V was shortened by 3 bases and J by 9 bases, with 15 bases between the two germline ends. The V gene's germline CDR1 is SGHTA and CDR2 FQGTGA. This CDR3 contains 14 residues. CDR3 residues: CASSLVSSEGEQFF. The CDR3 DNA reads TGTGCCAGCAGCTTGGTCTCGAGCGAGGGTGAGCAGTTCTTC.

The J gene is TRBJ1-3, the V gene TRBV25-1, with TRBD1 identical over 8 bases. The length of the CDR3 is 14 residues. With V trimmed by 6 bases and J by 3 bases, 4 bases remained unmatched. CDR1 and CDR2 from the germline V gene are MGHDK and SYGVNS. The CDR3 nucleotides read TGTGCCAGCAGCCCAGGGGGCCTTGGAAACACCATATATTTT. This gives the protein CASSPGGLGNTIYF.

CDR3 DNA sequence: TGCGCCAGCAGCCTGGCCCTAGGGGGAAATCTTAACTATGGCTACACCTTC. Translated, it gives CASSLALGGNLNYGYTF. The chain employs TRBV4-3 and TRBJ1-2, with D tentatively TRBD1 (6 bases). The CDR3 covers 17 residues. The V gene's germline CDR1 is LGHNA and CDR2 YSLEER. Trimming shortened V by 4 bases and J by 1 base, and 19 bases separated the two germline ends.

This chain links TRBV11-2 with TRBJ2-1; D gene unclear. The CDR3 length is 12 residues. Trimming removed 2 bases at V and 4 bases at J, with 3 bases between. The V gene's germline CDR1 is SGHAT and CDR2 FQNNGV. Here the CDR3 DNA reads TGTGCCAGCAGCTTACAATACAATGAGCAGTTCTTC. Its protein is CASSLQYNEQFF.

The chain links TRBV19 to TRBJ2-1; D remains unclear. The CDR3 runs to 11 residues. CDR1 is LNHDA, CDR2 SQIVND, per germline (reference sequence). V gave up 1 base and J gave up 9 bases, with 4 bases separating them. This CDR3 reads CASSIAGEQFF. The CDR3 region has the DNA TGTGCCAGTAGTATAGCAGGTGAGCAGTTCTTC.

The chain has TRBV2 and TRBJ2-2; D gene unclear. The CDR3 length is 15 residues. Per the germline V gene, CDR1 is SNHLY and CDR2 is FYNNEI. Trimming removed 5 bases at V and 2 bases at J, with 12 bases between. In DNA form, the CDR3 reads TGTGCCAGCAGTCCTACGACAATCAACACCGGGGAGCTGTTTTTT. Its protein product is CASSPTTINTGELFF.

The chain carries TRBV6-6 and TRBJ1-1; D is perhaps TRBD1 (5 bases). V lost 11 bases to trimming and J lost 5 bases, with 18 bases between them. The CDR3 consists of 13 residues. Germline lookup yields CDR1 MNHNY and CDR2 SVGAGI (reference sequence). The CDR3 reads CAVGGWGGTEAFF. CDR3 in DNA: TGTGCCGTCGGGGGTTGGGGAGGGACTGAAGCTTTCTTT.

The chain couples TRBV30 to TRBJ1-2; perhaps TRBD1 as D (6 bases). CDR3 length: 14 residues. From germline, CDR1 is GTSNPN and CDR2 SVGIG (reference sequence). Trimming took 3 bases from V and 0 from J, leaving 11 bases between them. As DNA, the CDR3 is TGTGCCTGGAGGAAGACAGGAGCTAACTATGGCTACACCTTC. It specifies CAWRKTGANYGYTF.

The V and J genes are TRBV7-3 and TRBJ2-3, with 9 bases that match TRBD2. V shed 1 base and J 3 bases; nucleotides not matched to a gene: 14. In germline, CDR1 is SGHTA, CDR2 FQGTGA. CDR3 length equals 19 residues. The CDR3 coding sequence is TGTGCCAGCAGCTTAAACCCTGGGGGTGCGGGGGGGGCAACAGATACGCAGTATTTT. Amino acid sequence: CASSLNPGGAGGATDTQYF.

The chain recombines TRBV23-1 with TRBJ2-4, with D tentatively TRBD1 (6 bases). TRBV23-1 is labeled an ORF, and its function is uncertain. Deletions cut 6 bases from V and 0 bases from J, with 15 bases between. CDR3 length: 16 amino acids. CDR3 in DNA: TGCGCCAGCAGCCGTAGACAGGCCTTAGCCAAAAACATTCAGTACTTC. It codes for CASSRRQALAKNIQYF.

The chain combines TRBV2 with TRBJ2-5, with D possibly TRBD1 on 5 matching bases. The DNA end is more similar to TRBJ2-7, so the J call may be wrong. The CDR3 sequence is 13 residues long. Germline V gene sequence: CDR1 SNHLY, CDR2 FYNNEI. The CDR3 protein is CASTVTGAYEQYF. The DNA for the CDR3 is TGTGCCAGCACTGTTACAGGCGCCTACGAGCAGTACTTC.

This rearrangement joins TRBV28 to TRBJ2-2; 7 bases map to TRBD2. With V trimmed by 9 bases and J by 5 bases, 3 bases remained unmatched. This CDR3 is 12 amino acids long. Germline CDR1 and CDR2: MDHEN and SYDVKM. CDR3 protein: CASWGGTGELFF. Here the CDR3 DNA reads TGTGCCAGTTGGGGGGGAACCGGGGAGCTGTTTTTT. The variable domain in full, completed from reference TRBV28 and TRBJ2-2, reads DVKVTQSSRYLVKRTGEKVFLECVQDMDHENMFWYRQDPGLGLRLIYFSYDVKMKEKGDIPEGYSVSREKKERFSLILESASTNQTSMYLCASWGGTGELFFGEGSRLTVL.

V usage is TRBV5-1 and J usage is TRBJ2-3, with 9 bases that match TRBD2. The V segment lost 0 bases and the J segment 6 bases; nucleotides outside the gene matches: 5. Germline CDR1 and CDR2: SGHRS and YFSETQ. The CDR3 extends over 15 amino acids. The CDR3 nucleotides are TGCGCCAGCAGCTTGGCCAGCGGGGGGATGGATACGCAGTATTTT. It specifies CASSLASGGMDTQYF.

The chain joins TRBV19 to TRBJ2-1, with 15 bases aligning to TRBD2. V gave up 6 bases and J gave up 7 bases; unmatched junction bases: 10. The V gene's germline CDR1 is LNHDA and CDR2 SQIVND (reference sequence). The length of the CDR3 is 17 residues. The CDR3 bases are TGTGCCAGTAGCAGGACTAGCGGGAGGGCCAGAGAGAATGAGCAGTTCTTC. It is translated as CASSRTSGRARENEQFF.